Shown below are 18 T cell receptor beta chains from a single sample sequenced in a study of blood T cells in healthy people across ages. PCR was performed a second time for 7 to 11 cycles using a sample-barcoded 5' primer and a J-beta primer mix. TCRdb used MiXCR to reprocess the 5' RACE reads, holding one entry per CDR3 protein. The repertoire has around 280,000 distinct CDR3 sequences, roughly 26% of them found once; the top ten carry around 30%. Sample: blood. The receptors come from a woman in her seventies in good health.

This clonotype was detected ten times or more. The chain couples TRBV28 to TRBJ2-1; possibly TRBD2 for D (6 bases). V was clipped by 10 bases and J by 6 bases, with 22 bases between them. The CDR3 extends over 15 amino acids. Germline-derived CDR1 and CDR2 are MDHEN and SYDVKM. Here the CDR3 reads CATGGLLEGINEQFF. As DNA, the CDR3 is TGTGCCACTGGGGGACTCCTAGAAGGGATCAATGAGCAGTTCTTC.

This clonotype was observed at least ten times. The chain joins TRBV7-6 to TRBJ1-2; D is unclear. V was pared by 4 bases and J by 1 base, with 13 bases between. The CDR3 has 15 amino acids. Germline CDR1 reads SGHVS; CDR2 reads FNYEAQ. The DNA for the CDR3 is TGTGCCAGCAGCTCTCAGCCCGGCAGTAACTATGGCTACACCTTC. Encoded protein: CASSSQPGSNYGYTF. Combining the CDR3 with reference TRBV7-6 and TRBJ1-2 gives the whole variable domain GAGVSQSPRYKVTKRGQDVALRCDPISGHVSLYWYRQALGQGPEFLTYFNYEAQQDKSGLPNDRFSAERPEGSISTLTIQRTEQRDSAMYRCASSSQPGSNYGYTFGSGTRLTVV.

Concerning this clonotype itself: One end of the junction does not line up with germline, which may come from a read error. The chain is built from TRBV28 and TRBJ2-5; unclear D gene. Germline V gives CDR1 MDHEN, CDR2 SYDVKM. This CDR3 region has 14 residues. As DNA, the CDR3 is TGTGCCAGCAGTTTAGGCTTCTCGAAAGAGACCCGGTACTTC. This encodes CASSLGFSKETRYF.

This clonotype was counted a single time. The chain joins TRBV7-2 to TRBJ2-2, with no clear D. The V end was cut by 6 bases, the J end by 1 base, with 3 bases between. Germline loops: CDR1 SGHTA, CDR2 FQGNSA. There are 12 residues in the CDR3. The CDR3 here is CASRWNTGELFF. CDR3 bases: TGTGCCAGCAGGTGGAACACCGGGGAGCTGTTTTTT.

Here the CDR3 DNA reads TGTGCCAGCAGCTTAGAGGGCGGTCCCAGCACAGATACGCAGTATTTT. Amino acids: CASSLEGGPSTDTQYF. This chain links TRBV7-2 with TRBJ2-3, with D unresolved. The germline CDR1 and CDR2 sequences are SGHTA and FQGNSA. V lost 1 base, J lost 0 bases, and 11 bases lay in between. The CDR3 has 16 amino acids. Complete variable domain (other parts from reference TRBV7-2 and TRBJ2-3): GAGVSQSPSNKVTEKGKDVELRCDPISGHTALYWYRQSLGQGLEFLIYFQGNSAPDKSGLPSDRFSAERTGGSVSTLTIQRTQQEDSAVYLCASSLEGGPSTDTQYFGPGTRLTVL.

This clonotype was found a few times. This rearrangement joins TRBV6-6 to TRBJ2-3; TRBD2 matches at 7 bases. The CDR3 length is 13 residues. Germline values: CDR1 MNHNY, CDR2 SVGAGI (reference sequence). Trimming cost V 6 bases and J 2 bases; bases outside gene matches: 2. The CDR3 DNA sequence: TGTGCCAGCAGGCTAGCGGTCACAGATACGCAGTATTTT. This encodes CASRLAVTDTQYF.

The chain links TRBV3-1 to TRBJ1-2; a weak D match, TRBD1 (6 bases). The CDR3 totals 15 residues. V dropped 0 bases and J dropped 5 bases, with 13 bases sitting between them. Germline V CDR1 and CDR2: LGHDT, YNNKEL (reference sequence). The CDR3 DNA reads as TGTGCCAGCAGCCAAGAATTCGGGGGCGGGTATGGCTACACCTTC. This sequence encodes CASSQEFGGGYGYTF.

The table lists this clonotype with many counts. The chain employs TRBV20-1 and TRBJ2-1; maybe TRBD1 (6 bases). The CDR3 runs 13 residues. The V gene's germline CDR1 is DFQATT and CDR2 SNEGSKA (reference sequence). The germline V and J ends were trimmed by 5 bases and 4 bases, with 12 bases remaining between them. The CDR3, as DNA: TGCAGTGCTGCTCACAGGGTTTACAATGAGCAGTTCTTC. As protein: CSAAHRVYNEQFF.

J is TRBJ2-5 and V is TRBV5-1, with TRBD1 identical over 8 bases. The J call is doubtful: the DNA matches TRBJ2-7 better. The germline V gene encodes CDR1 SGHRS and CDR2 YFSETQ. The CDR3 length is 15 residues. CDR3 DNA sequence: TGCGCCAGCAGCACCTGGACAGGGCCTACCTACGAGCAGTACTTC. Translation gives CASSTWTGPTYEQYF.

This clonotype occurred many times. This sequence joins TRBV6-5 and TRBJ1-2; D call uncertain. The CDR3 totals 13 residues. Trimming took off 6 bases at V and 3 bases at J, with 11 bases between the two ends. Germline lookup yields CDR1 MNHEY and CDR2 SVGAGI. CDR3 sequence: CASRMGVDYGYTF. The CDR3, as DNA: TGTGCCAGCAGGATGGGCGTAGACTATGGCTACACCTTC.

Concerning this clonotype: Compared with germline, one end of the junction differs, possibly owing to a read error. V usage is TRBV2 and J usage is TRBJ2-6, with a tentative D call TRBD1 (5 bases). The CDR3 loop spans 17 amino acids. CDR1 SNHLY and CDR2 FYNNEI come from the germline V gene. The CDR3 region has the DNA TGTGCCAGCAGTAAACAGGCTTTCCTCTCTGGGGCCAACGTCCCGACTTTC. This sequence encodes CASSKQAFLSGANVPTF.

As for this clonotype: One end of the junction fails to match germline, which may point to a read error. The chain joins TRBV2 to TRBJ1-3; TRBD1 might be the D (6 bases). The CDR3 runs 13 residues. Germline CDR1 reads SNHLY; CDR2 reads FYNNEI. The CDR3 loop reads CASGTSSGNTVYF. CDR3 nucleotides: TGTGCCAGCGGGACATCCTCTGGAAACACCGTATATTTT.

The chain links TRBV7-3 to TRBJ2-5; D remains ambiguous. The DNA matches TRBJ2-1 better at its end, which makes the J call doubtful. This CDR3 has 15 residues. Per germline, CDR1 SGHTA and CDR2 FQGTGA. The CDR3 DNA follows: TGTGCCAGCAGCTTGGGCGAGGCGGTCTACAATGAGCAGTTCTTC. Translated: CASSLGEAVYNEQFF.

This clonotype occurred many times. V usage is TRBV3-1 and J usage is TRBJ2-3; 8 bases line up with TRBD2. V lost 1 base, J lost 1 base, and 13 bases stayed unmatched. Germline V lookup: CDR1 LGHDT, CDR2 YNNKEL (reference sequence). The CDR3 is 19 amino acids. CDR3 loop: CASSQALVIAGGRTDTQYF. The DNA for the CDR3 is TGTGCCAGCAGCCAAGCCTTGGTCATTGCGGGAGGCCGCACAGATACGCAGTATTTT.

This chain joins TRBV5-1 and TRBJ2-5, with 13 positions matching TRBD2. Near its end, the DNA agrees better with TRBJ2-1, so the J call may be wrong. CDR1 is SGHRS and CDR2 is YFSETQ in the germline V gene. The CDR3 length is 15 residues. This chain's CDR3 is CASSPGLAGVVEQFF. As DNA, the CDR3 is TGCGCCAGCAGCCCCGGACTAGCGGGAGTAGTTGAGCAGTTCTTC.

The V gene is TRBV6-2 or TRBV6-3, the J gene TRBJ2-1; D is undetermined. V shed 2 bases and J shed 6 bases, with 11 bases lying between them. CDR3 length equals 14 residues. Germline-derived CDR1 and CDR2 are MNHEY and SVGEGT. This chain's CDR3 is CASSYALQFNEQFF. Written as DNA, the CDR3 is TGTGCCAGCAGTTACGCTCTGCAATTCAATGAGCAGTTCTTC.

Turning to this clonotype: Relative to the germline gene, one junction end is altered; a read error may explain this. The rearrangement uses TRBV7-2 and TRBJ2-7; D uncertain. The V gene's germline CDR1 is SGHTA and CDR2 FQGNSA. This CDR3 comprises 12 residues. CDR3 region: CASSLFPYGQYF. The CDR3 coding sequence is TGTGCCAGCAGCCTCTTTCCCTACGGGCAGTACTTC. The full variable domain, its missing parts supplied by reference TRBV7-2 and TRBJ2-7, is GAGVSQSPSNKVTEKGKDVELRCDPISGHTALYWYRQSLGQGLEFLIYFQGNSAPDKSGLPSDRFSAERTGGSVSTLTIQRTQQEDSAVYLCASSLFPYGQYFGPGTRLTVT.

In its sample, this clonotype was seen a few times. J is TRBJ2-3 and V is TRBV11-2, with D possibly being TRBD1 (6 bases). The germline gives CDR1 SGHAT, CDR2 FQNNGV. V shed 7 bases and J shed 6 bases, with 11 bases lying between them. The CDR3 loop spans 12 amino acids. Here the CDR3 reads CASNSQGDTQYF. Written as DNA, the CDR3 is TGTGCCAGCAACTCTCAGGGGGATACGCAGTATTTT.